This entry concerns a single T cell receptor (beta chain). The antigen remains undetermined. TCRdb fed the RT-PCR reads into MiXCR, producing one record per CDR3 protein. The top ten clones hold 7.6% of a sample with roughly 710,000 distinct CDR3 sequences, roughly 15% of them seen once. With V trimmed by 5 bases and J by 8 bases, 12 bases remained unmatched. Germline V gene data show CDR1 as MDHEN and CDR2 as SYDVKM. The CDR3 consists of 15 residues. This sample is part of a study of response to subunit inactivated influenza vaccine. Study outcomes and limitations: Authors suggested each seasonal flu vaccination may recruit only limited numbers of new T cells.

Sample: PBMCs from blood, taken approximately 15 days before vaccination. The sequence came from a man aged 50 or older who received an inactivated influenza vaccine. The J gene is TRBJ1-2, the V gene TRBV28, with 9 bases identical to TRBD1. CDR3 residues: CASSMGGQGWGGYTF. CDR3 bases: TGTGCCAGCAGTATGGGGGGACAGGGATGGGGCGGCTACACCTTC.